One T cell receptor beta chain is described in this entry. Running of the assay took place at deep level. Assay: immunoSEQ multiplex PCR; the TCRdb copy retains only in-frame clones and omits some. The sample records fewer than 600,000 clones, approximately 71% being singletons. The data are from a study of shared clonotypes between healthy human individuals. Study background: A couple of women and a few men aged 18 to 49 made up the donors.

Researchers drew on tens of millions of PBMCs for genomic DNA from unsorted samples. Sequencing was done on a sample of PBMCs. The clonotype was recovered from a middle-aged woman in good health. Some clones in this sample may be carry-over from other donors' samples.

In DNA, the CDR3 is TGTGCCAGTAGTCAAAGAACAGGGGGCGAGCAGTACTTC. Protein sequence: CASSQRTGGEQYF. V and J are TRBV19 and TRBJ2-7, with TRBD1 matching 8 bases. V was pared by 5 bases and J by 6 bases, with 6 bases of the junction left unmatched. The CDR3 sequence is 13 residues long. CDR1 LNHDA and CDR2 SQIVND come from the germline V gene (reference sequence).